This entry concerns a single T cell receptor (beta chain). Its antigen is unknown. This sample was included in a study of high-grade serous ovarian cancer treatment subgroups. Overall study findings and caveats: Different patients shared almost no repertoire; same-patient tumors shared roughly 0.11 to 0.85. Spatial context was lost because tumors were sequenced in bulk.

The V end lost 4 bases, the J end lost 1 base, and 10 bases lay between the germline ends. The CDR3 contains 15 residues. CDR1 and CDR2 from the germline V gene are MGHRA and YSYEKL. Produced via immunoSEQ multiplex PCR; TCRdb's table is partial and in-frame only. The sample holds some 33,000 clones, around 80% seen once. The tumor samples were collected prior to definitive surgery or chemotherapy. The chain combines TRBV4-1 with TRBJ2-2; D is perhaps TRBD1 (6 bases). Sequencing input: tumor tissue. The sequence derives from a human donor with high-grade serous ovarian cancer. CDR3 bases: TGCGCCAGCAGCCGAATAGGGGGGAACACCGGGGAGCTGTTTTTT. Its protein product is CASSRIGGNTGELFF.